Listed here are 18 T cell receptor beta chains from one sample, sequenced in a study of T cells in Graves' hyperthyroidism and ophthalmopathy (dated by TCRdb to about 2019). Receptors were amplified or captured by multiplex PCR. Sequencing relied on an Illumina HiSeq 2000. Amplification of TCR beta CDR3 regions was carried out from RNA transcripts. A first-round RT-PCR of the TCR CDR3 used the HTBI primer set with the Qiagen OneStep RT-PCR kit. TCRdb ran its own pipeline on the public reads, namely fastp trimming at Q25 and MiXCR clone calling, and kept in-frame beta chains. Every CDR3 protein is listed once, alongside the most common genes and DNA of its rows. The sample data list about 260,000 distinct CDR3 sequences, and about 20% of these were observed just once. The ten largest clones take up around 60% of the sample. The sample was blood. The receptors were gathered from a man aged 30-40 years with Graves' ophthalmopathy.

The chain couples TRBV10-3 to TRBJ1-2, with D perhaps matching TRBD1 (5 bases). Trimming shortened V by 8 bases and J by 6 bases, and 19 bases separated the two germline ends. Germline CDR1 and CDR2: ENHRY and SYGVKD. CDR3 length: 14 amino acids. Here the CDR3 DNA reads TGTGCCATCTCCGGGGCGGCCGATATCGATGGCTACACCTTC. Protein sequence: CAISGAADIDGYTF.

This chain uses TRBV28 with TRBJ1-5; TRBD1 agrees at 8 bases. The CDR3 has 17 residues. The junction had 17 bases not matched to a gene; V was cut back by 6 bases and J by 7 bases. Germline V gene lookup returns CDR1 MDHEN and CDR2 SYDVKM. The CDR3 region has the DNA TGTGCCAGCAGAACCCCCGGGGCAGGGGGCCTCTCCCAGCCCCAGCATTTT. Translating it yields CASRTPGAGGLSQPQHF.

The rearrangement uses TRBV2 and TRBJ1-2; the match to TRBD1 covers 8 bases. The germline V gene encodes CDR1 SNHLY and CDR2 FYNNEI. There are 14 residues in the CDR3. The ends lost 6 bases at V and 2 bases at J; junction bases unmatched: 5. CDR3 region: CASSGTGLNYGYTF. CDR3 coding DNA: TGTGCCAGCAGCGGGACAGGATTAAACTATGGCTACACCTTC.

V gene TRBV7-3 combines with J gene TRBJ2-1, with 8 bases identical to TRBD1. CDR3 length: 15 amino acids. Germline-derived CDR1 and CDR2 are SGHTA and FQGTGA. J lost 7 bases, V lost 4 bases, and 9 bases had no gene match. CDR3 in DNA: TGTGCCAGCAGCTCAGGGGGCCCGAGGGGAAATGAGCAGTTCTTC. Amino acids: CASSSGGPRGNEQFF.

This chain joins TRBV6-5 and TRBJ1-5, with D possibly being TRBD1 (6 bases). V was clipped by 4 bases and J by 7 bases, with 14 bases between them. The germline V gene has CDR1 MNHEY and CDR2 SVGAGI. This CDR3 has 14 amino acids. CDR3 nucleotides: TGTGCCAGCAGTTTACGGGGGGCCTTACAGCCCCAGCATTTT. Amino acid sequence: CASSLRGALQPQHF.

The chain recombines TRBV27 with TRBJ2-3, with 14 nucleotides matching TRBD2. The length of the CDR3 is 16 residues. Unmatched junction bases numbered 5, after V lost 6 bases and J lost 3 bases. In germline, CDR1 is MNHEY, CDR2 SMNVEV (reference sequence). CDR3 region: CASSGGLAGDTDTQYF. CDR3 sequence (DNA): TGTGCCAGCAGCGGGGGACTAGCGGGAGATACAGATACGCAGTATTTT.

With regard to this clonotype: A much larger clone sits a single nucleotide away, making a read error possible. The chain carries TRBV2 and TRBJ1-1; D unresolved. This CDR3 is built from 12 residues. Per germline, CDR1 SNHLY and CDR2 FYNNEI. For the CDR3, the DNA is TGTGCCAGCGGTGAAGTGAAAACTGAAGCTTTCTTT. This gives the protein CASGEVKTEAFF.

This clonotype was seen a handful of times. The J gene is TRBJ1-3, the V gene TRBV29-1; the D gene is possibly TRBD1 (6 bases). Trimming cost V 3 bases and J 0 bases, with 15 bases left between them. Germline V gene data show CDR1 as SQVTM and CDR2 as ANQGSEA. CDR3 size: 16 residues. The CDR3: CSVEAWGTPSGNTIYF. CDR3 DNA sequence: TGCAGCGTTGAGGCGTGGGGGACACCCTCTGGAAACACCATATATTTT. Variable domain in full (rest from reference TRBV29-1 and TRBJ1-3): SAVISQKPSRDICQRGTSLTIQCQVDSQVTMMFWYRQQPGQSLTLIATANQGSEATYESGFVIDKFPISRPNLTFSTLTVSNMSPEDSSIYLCSVEAWGTPSGNTIYFGEGSWLTVV.

This clonotype appeared a few times. V is TRBV28 and J is TRBJ2-3; 7 nucleotides match TRBD2. The CDR3 has 15 amino acids. The V gene end was trimmed by 3 bases and the J gene end by 2 bases; junction bases not matched to a gene: 5. Germline V CDR1 and CDR2: MDHEN, SYDVKM. In DNA form, the CDR3 reads TGTGCCAGCAGTTTTTGGGGAGGGTCCACAGATACGCAGTATTTT. Its protein product is CASSFWGGSTDTQYF.

V and J are TRBV28 and TRBJ2-3; D is perhaps TRBD2 (6 bases). The CDR3 runs to 17 residues. Per the germline V gene, CDR1 is MDHEN and CDR2 is SYDVKM. Trimming took off 4 bases at V and 0 bases at J, with 17 bases between the two ends. CDR3 in amino acids: CASSYRGTSGSTDTQYF. The CDR3 nucleotides read TGTGCCAGCAGTTACCGGGGGACCTCGGGGAGCACAGATACGCAGTATTTT.

This sequence joins TRBV5-5 and TRBJ1-1, with a possible D match to TRBD1 (5 bases). Trimming took 0 bases from V and 6 from J, leaving 9 bases between them. CDR3 length: 13 residues. Germline CDR1 reads SGHKS; CDR2 reads YYEKEE (reference sequence). This CDR3 reads CASSLEWGSEAFF. CDR3 coding DNA: TGTGCCAGCAGCTTGGAGTGGGGCTCTGAAGCTTTCTTT.

To note about this clonotype: Since a much larger clone is just one base distant, this may be a read error. The chain employs TRBV5-1 and TRBJ2-7; 7 bases line up with TRBD1. In germline, CDR1 is SGHRS, CDR2 YFSETQ. The CDR3 spans 14 residues. The CDR3 sequence: CASGLGTATYEQYF. DNA for the CDR3: TGCGCCAGCGGCTTGGGGACAGCCACCTACGAGCAGTACTTC.

This chain links TRBV11-3 with TRBJ2-7; D gene ambiguous. Germline V gene lookup returns CDR1 SGHNT and CDR2 YENEEA. The CDR3 totals 11 residues. V was trimmed by 5 bases and J by 6 bases, leaving 8 bases between them. CDR3 sequence: CASSINSEQYF. DNA of the CDR3: TGTGCCAGCAGCATAAACAGCGAGCAGTACTTC.

This clonotype was counted many times. This chain joins TRBV30 and TRBJ2-5, with D unclear. CDR1 and CDR2 from the germline V gene are GTSNPN and SVGIG (reference sequence). V gave up 4 bases and J gave up 4 bases, with 10 bases separating them. The CDR3 has 12 residues. The CDR3 DNA sequence: TGTGCCTGGACAGCGACTGGAGAGACCCAGTACTTC. It is translated as CAWTATGETQYF.

The V call is TRBV19, the J call TRBJ1-1; D may be TRBD1 (6 bases). The CDR3 sequence is 18 residues long. Trimming left V 3 bases short and J 0 bases short, with 20 bases between. In germline, CDR1 is LNHDA, CDR2 SQIVND (reference sequence). CDR3 in DNA: TGTGCCAGTAGTATTCGGACGGGAGGGGGAGGCTTGAACACTGAAGCTTTCTTT. Its translation: CASSIRTGGGGLNTEAFF.

This clonotype has just a few counts. The chain carries TRBV20-1 and TRBJ2-1, with 9 bases that match TRBD2. The V and J ends lost 1 base and 4 bases, in that order; junction bases with no gene match: 5. The CDR3 loop spans 15 amino acids. CDR1 DFQATT and CDR2 SNEGSKA come from the germline V gene (reference sequence). The CDR3 bases are TGCAGTGCTAGAGTGGCTAGCGGGATGTACAATGAGCAGTTCTTC. Residues: CSARVASGMYNEQFF.

V usage is TRBV29-1 and J usage is TRBJ2-7; a possible D gene is TRBD2 (5 bases). Germline loops: CDR1 SQVTM, CDR2 ANQGSEA. The CDR3 length is 14 residues. The ends were cut back, 7 bases at V and 7 bases at J, with 23 bases in the middle. CDR3 region: CSAQPDWESGEQYF. The CDR3 DNA reads as TGCAGCGCCCAACCAGACTGGGAGTCAGGAGAGCAGTACTTC.

On this clonotype itself: A much more abundant neighbour one base away suggests this may be a read error. The chain combines TRBV2 with TRBJ2-7; possible D gene TRBD1, 6 bases. The CDR3 is 15 residues long. The germline gives CDR1 SNHLY, CDR2 FYNNEI. CDR3 residues: CTSSAQGRGFDEQYF. CDR3 nucleotide sequence: TGTACCAGCAGTGCTCAGGGCAGGGGTTTCGACGAGCAGTACTTC.